A single sample gave rise to the 11 T cell receptor beta chains below, sequenced in a study of cytomegalovirus exposure and HLA in healthy donors. The PCR used 60 Vbeta and 13 Jbeta primers. Using immunoSEQ multiplex PCR, the repertoire was profiled, and TCRdb retains in-frame clones only, with some absent. The sample holds 90,000 or so clones, over 60% seen once. Sequencing was performed on PBMCs. The receptor source for this set is a female donor in good health and CMV-seronegative.

The chain joins TRBV4-2 to TRBJ2-6; 8 nucleotides match TRBD2. Germline trimming cut 0 bases from V and 0 bases from J; bases unmatched to any gene: 10. The CDR3 extends over 20 amino acids. Germline-derived CDR1 and CDR2 are LGHNA and YNFKEQ. CDR3 amino acids: CASSQEQIAGISSGANVLTF. The CDR3 DNA reads TGTGCCAGCAGCCAAGAGCAGATAGCGGGAATAAGCTCTGGGGCCAACGTCCTGACTTTC.

The chain employs TRBV9 and TRBJ2-7; a weak D match, TRBD1 (8 bases). Germline V gene lookup returns CDR1 SGDLS and CDR2 YYNGEE. V shed 4 bases and J shed 1 base, with 18 bases lying between them. This CDR3 has 16 amino acids. CDR3 sequence: CASSPTGGALSYEQYF. DNA of the CDR3: TGTGCCAGCAGCCCAACAGGGGGGGCCCTGTCCTACGAGCAGTACTTC.

This clone was seen a few times. The V and J genes are TRBV5-6 and TRBJ1-4, with D unclear. The V gene's germline CDR1 is SGHDT and CDR2 YYEEEE. Trimming stripped 4 bases from V and 7 bases from J, with 8 bases between. This CDR3 comprises 12 residues. In DNA, the CDR3 is TGTGCCAGCAGCCGACACGGTGAAAAACTGTTTTTT. It encodes CASSRHGEKLFF.

This chain joins TRBV27 and TRBJ1-2; maybe TRBD1 (6 bases). Germline loops: CDR1 MNHEY, CDR2 SMNVEV (reference sequence). The CDR3 covers 14 residues. Trimming took 4 bases from V and 4 from J, leaving 13 bases between them. The chain's CDR3 is CASSSTTGPYGYTF. CDR3 sequence (DNA): TGTGCCAGCAGTTCGACAACAGGGCCCTATGGCTACACCTTC.

The count of this clone is one. The V gene is TRBV6-1, the J gene TRBJ1-2; 8 positions agree with TRBD1. Germline CDR1 MNHNS, CDR2 SASEGT. J lost 8 bases, V lost 10 bases, and 6 bases had no gene match. This CDR3 is 11 amino acids long. The CDR3 nucleotides are TGTGCCACTTCGACAGGGGTCGGCTACACCTTC. It is translated as CATSTGVGYTF.

J is TRBJ1-1 and V is TRBV19; the match to TRBD1 covers 7 bases. V lost 5 bases to trimming and J lost 0 bases; unmatched junction nucleotides: 6. The CDR3 is 15 residues long. The V gene's germline CDR1 is LNHDA and CDR2 SQIVND (reference sequence). CDR3 sequence: CASSVRQGMNTEAFF. For the CDR3, the DNA is TGTGCCAGTAGTGTAAGACAGGGAATGAACACTGAAGCTTTCTTT.

The chain links TRBV25-1 to TRBJ2-3; TRBD2 might be the D (6 bases). Germline CDR1 reads MGHDK; CDR2 reads SYGVNS. The CDR3 contains 16 residues. V lost 4 bases and J 1 base, leaving 15 bases between the germline ends. The DNA of the CDR3 is TGTGCCAGCAGTGGGGGGGACGGAGAGGGCACAGATACGCAGTATTTT. This sequence encodes CASSGGDGEGTDTQYF.

This clone appeared once. This CDR3 reads CASSLTGTGTYEQYF. The CDR3 nucleotides read TGTGCCAGCAGTTTAACCGGGACAGGAACCTACGAGCAGTACTTC. This chain uses TRBV27 with TRBJ2-7; 8 bases match TRBD1. Germline V gives CDR1 MNHEY, CDR2 SMNVEV (reference sequence). J lost 2 bases, V lost 2 bases, and 5 bases had no gene match. The length of the CDR3 is 15 residues.

This sequence joins TRBV4-2 and TRBJ1-1; 8 nucleotides align to TRBD1. The V gene end was trimmed by 0 bases and the J gene end by 6 bases; junction bases not matched to a gene: 12. This CDR3 has 17 residues. Germline V gene data show CDR1 as LGHNA and CDR2 as YNFKEQ. CDR3 sequence reads: CASSQDLTGDRGAEAFF. In DNA, the CDR3 is TGTGCCAGCAGCCAAGATTTGACAGGGGATAGAGGGGCTGAAGCTTTCTTT.

The chain is built from TRBV10-2 and TRBJ2-7; D is perhaps TRBD2 (6 bases). The CDR3 runs 14 residues. Between the trimmed V and J ends, which lost 11 bases and 4 bases, there was a span of 21 bases. Germline V gene lookup returns CDR1 WSHSY and CDR2 SAAADI. The CDR3 reads CAAGKTREWYEQYF. CDR3 nucleotides: TGCGCCGCGGGAAAGACACGGGAGTGGTACGAGCAGTACTTC.

The gene calls are TRBV18 and TRBJ2-3; the match to TRBD2 covers 9 bases. V lost 4 bases, J lost 3 bases, and 8 bases stayed unmatched. The CDR3 loop spans 16 amino acids. Germline V lookup: CDR1 KGHSH, CDR2 LQKENI. The CDR3 sequence is CASSRSMREGTDTQYF. The CDR3 DNA sequence: TGTGCCAGCTCACGCTCAATGCGGGAGGGAACAGATACGCAGTATTTT.